In this sample, the clone carrying this TCR beta chain turned up once. The sample's time point: pre-treatment baseline. Blood was drawn before treatment and at week 3 after checkpoint blockade. The V gene's germline CDR1 is SEHNR and CDR2 FQNEAQ (reference sequence). Trimming left V 11 bases short and J 1 base short, with 15 bases between. The CDR3 is 15 amino acids. The assay received all extracted DNA from sorted CD8+ subsets. The data were produced by immunoSEQ multiplex PCR, yet TCRdb's version contains in-frame clones alone and is incomplete. This table holds some 14,000 clones, roughly 94% found once. This specimen comes from a study of blood T cell dynamics during melanoma immunotherapy. Across the study: Metastatic melanoma patients received first-line pembrolizumab or nivolumab plus ipilimumab.

The receptor was derived from a human donor with melanoma. This specimen consisted of effector memory CD8+ T cells from blood, obtained from a patient treated with checkpoint blockade. This chain uses TRBV7-9 with TRBJ2-6, with D perhaps given as TRBD1 or TRBD2 (6 bases each). The CDR3 sequence: CAYREGGSGANVLTF. In DNA form, the CDR3 reads TGTGCCTACCGAGAAGGGGGGTCTGGGGCCAACGTCCTGACTTTC.